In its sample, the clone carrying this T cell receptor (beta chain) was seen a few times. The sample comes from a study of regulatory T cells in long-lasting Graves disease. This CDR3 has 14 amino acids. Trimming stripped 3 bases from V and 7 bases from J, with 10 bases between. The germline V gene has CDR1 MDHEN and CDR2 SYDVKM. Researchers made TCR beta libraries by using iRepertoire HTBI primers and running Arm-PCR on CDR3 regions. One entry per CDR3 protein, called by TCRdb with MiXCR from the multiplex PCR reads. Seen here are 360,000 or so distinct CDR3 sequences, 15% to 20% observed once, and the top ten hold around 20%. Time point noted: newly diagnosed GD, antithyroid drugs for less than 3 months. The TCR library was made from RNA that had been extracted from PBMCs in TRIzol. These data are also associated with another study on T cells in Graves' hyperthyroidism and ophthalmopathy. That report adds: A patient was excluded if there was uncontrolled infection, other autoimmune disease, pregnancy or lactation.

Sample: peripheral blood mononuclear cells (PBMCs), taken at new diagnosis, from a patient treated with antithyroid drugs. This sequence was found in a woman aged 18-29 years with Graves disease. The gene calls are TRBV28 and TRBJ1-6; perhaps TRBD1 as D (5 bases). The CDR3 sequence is CASSFGGGNSPLHF. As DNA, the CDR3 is TGTGCCAGCAGTTTTGGGGGTGGCAATTCACCCCTCCACTTT.